This T cell receptor beta chain was recovered during a study of T cells in Graves' hyperthyroidism and ophthalmopathy. V lost 3 bases and J 0 bases, leaving 12 bases between the germline ends. CDR3 length: 17 residues. CDR1 is SGHVS and CDR2 is FQNEAQ in the germline V gene. Amplification of TCR beta CDR3 regions was performed using RNA transcripts as template. The HTBI primer set served for first-round RT-PCR of the TCR CDR3. MiXCR was run by TCRdb on the multiplex PCR reads, yielding one entry per CDR3 protein. The data hold about 560,000 distinct CDR3 sequences, with around 45% observed a single time. This clonotype was recorded once. Orbital computed tomography, thyroid ultrasound, serum thyroxine and TRAb, and clinical symptoms together informed the diagnoses.

Material for sequencing was peripheral blood or thyroid tissue (not recorded which). The rearrangement links TRBV7-8 to TRBJ2-6; a weak D match, TRBD1 (5 bases). The receptor was isolated from a woman younger than 30 with Graves' hyperthyroidism. CDR3 amino acids: CASSLARVYSGANVLTF. The CDR3 DNA sequence: TGTGCCAGCAGCTTGGCCAGGGTCTACTCTGGGGCCAACGTCCTGACTTTC.